These 8 T cell receptor beta chains came from one sample sequenced in a study of T cells after yellow fever vaccination. TCRdb re-called the 5' RACE reads with MiXCR, one entry per CDR3 protein. The repertoire consists of 300,000 to 350,000 distinct CDR3 sequences, with around 4.1% occurring once and the leading ten covering 24%. The source material was PBMCs, sampled 5 days after the yellow fever booster vaccination. The source is a man in his late teens or twenties who received the YFV17D yellow fever vaccine.

This clonotype was seen a few times. The V call is TRBV29-1, the J call TRBJ2-3, with TRBD1 matching 8 bases. Trimming took 3 bases from V and 3 from J; bases not matched to a gene: 2. This CDR3 has 13 residues. Germline CDR1 SQVTM, CDR2 ANQGSEA. CDR3 coding DNA: TGCAGCGTTGAGCGGGACAGGACAGATACGCAGTATTTT. This sequence encodes CSVERDRTDTQYF.

This clonotype was recorded many times. This chain uses TRBV28 with TRBJ1-4, with 9 bases identical to TRBD1. The junction had 11 bases not matched to a gene; V was cut back by 7 bases and J by 8 bases. The CDR3 consists of 15 residues. The germline V gene encodes CDR1 MDHEN and CDR2 SYDVKM. CDR3 in amino acids: CASTTPGQGYEKLFF. The CDR3 DNA sequence: TGTGCCAGCACTACCCCGGGACAGGGCTACGAAAAACTGTTTTTT.

This clonotype has just a few counts. The rearrangement joins TRBV29-1 to TRBJ2-3; 7 bases are shared with TRBD1. The ends lost 7 bases at V and 4 bases at J; junction bases unmatched: 5. Looked up from germline, CDR1 is SQVTM and CDR2 is ANQGSEA. The CDR3 consists of 12 residues. The CDR3 nucleotides read TGCAGCGGAGGGGGCTCTGCAGATACGCAGTATTTT. It translates to CSGGGSADTQYF.

CDR3 loop: CASSLYGANVLTF. The CDR3 DNA reads TGTGCCAGCAGCTTGTATGGGGCCAACGTCCTGACTTTC. This chain connects TRBV5-4 to TRBJ2-6; no firm D call. The germline V gene encodes CDR1 SGHNT and CDR2 YYREEE (reference sequence). V was trimmed by 1 base and J by 3 bases, leaving 2 bases between them. This CDR3 spans 13 amino acids.

This clonotype was seen repeatedly, ten times or more. The chain is built from TRBV7-8 and TRBJ1-6; 9 nucleotides agree with TRBD1. The J segment lost 9 bases and the V segment lost 4 bases, leaving 10 bases of the junction unmatched. The germline gives CDR1 SGHVS, CDR2 FQNEAQ. There are 16 residues in the CDR3. CDR3 DNA: TGTGCCAGCAGCTCCAACCCCGGGACAGGGCTTTCACCCCTCCACTTT. Its protein product is CASSSNPGTGLSPLHF. Supplemented by reference TRBV7-8 and TRBJ1-6, the full variable domain reads GAGVSQSPRYKVAKRGQDVALRCDPISGHVSLFWYQQALGQGPEFLTYFQNEAQLDKSGLPSDRFFAERPEGSVSTLKIQRTQQEDSAVYLCASSSNPGTGLSPLHFGNGTRLTVT.

This clonotype has just a few counts. This chain connects TRBV5-1 to TRBJ2-2; D ambiguous. From germline, CDR1 is SGHRS and CDR2 YFSETQ. V gave up 3 bases and J gave up 2 bases, with 5 bases separating them. This CDR3 comprises 13 residues. CDR3 amino acids: CASSSLNTGELFF. CDR3 in DNA: TGCGCCAGCAGCTCACTCAACACCGGGGAGCTGTTTTTT. The full variable domain, in which reference TRBV5-1 and TRBJ2-2 provide the parts outside the CDR3, is KAGVTQTPRYLIKTRGQQVTLSCSPISGHRSVSWYQQTPGQGLQFLFEYFSETQRNKGNFPGRFSGRQFSNSRSEMNVSTLELGDSALYLCASSSLNTGELFFGEGSRLTVL.

The gene calls are TRBV20-1 and TRBJ2-5; a possible D gene is TRBD1 (7 bases). Germline lookup yields CDR1 DFQATT and CDR2 SNEGSKA (reference sequence). The ends were cut back, 0 bases at V and 5 bases at J, with 19 bases in the middle. The CDR3 totals 16 residues. The CDR3 DNA follows: TGCAGTGCTAGAGATGGAGGAGGGGGCAGGTGGGAGACCCAGTACTTC. As protein: CSARDGGGGRWETQYF.

The sample holds many counts of this clonotype. This rearrangement joins TRBV19 to TRBJ1-1, with D maybe TRBD1 (6 bases). Germline CDR1 LNHDA, CDR2 SQIVND (reference sequence). The CDR3 is 15 amino acids. Trimming took 4 bases from V and 5 from J, leaving 17 bases between them. The CDR3 loop reads CASSRGLLLGTEAFF. As DNA, the CDR3 is TGTGCCAGTAGTAGGGGGCTGCTTCTTGGTACTGAAGCTTTCTTT.